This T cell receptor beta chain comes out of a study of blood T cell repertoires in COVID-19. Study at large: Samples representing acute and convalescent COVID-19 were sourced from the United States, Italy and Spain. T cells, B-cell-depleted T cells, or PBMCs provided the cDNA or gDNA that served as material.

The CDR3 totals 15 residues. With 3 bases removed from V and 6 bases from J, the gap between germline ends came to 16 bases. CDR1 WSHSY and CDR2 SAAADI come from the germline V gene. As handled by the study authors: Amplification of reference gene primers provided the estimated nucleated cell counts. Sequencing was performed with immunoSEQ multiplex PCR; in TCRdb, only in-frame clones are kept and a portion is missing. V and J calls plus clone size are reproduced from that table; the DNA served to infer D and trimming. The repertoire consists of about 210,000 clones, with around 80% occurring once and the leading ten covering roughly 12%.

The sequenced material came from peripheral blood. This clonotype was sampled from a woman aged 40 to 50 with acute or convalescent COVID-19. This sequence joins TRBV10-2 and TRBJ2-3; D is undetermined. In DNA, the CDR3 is TGCGCCAGCAGTGATGTAGTTCACCTGGAGGATACGCAGTATTTT. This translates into CASSDVVHLEDTQYF.